Presented here are 26 T cell receptor beta chains from one specimen sequenced in a study of CD8 T cells in ankylosing spondylitis. TCRdb ran MiXCR on the 5' RACE reads and lists one entry per CDR3 protein. This table has approximately 240,000 distinct CDR3 sequences, roughly a tenth appearing once. Sequencing used blood, either unsorted or a sorted T cell fraction (not recorded which). Source of these receptors: a male donor with ankylosing spondylitis or in good health (not recorded which).

The rearrangement links TRBV27 to TRBJ2-3; D not resolved. CDR3 length equals 13 residues. Germline loops: CDR1 MNHEY, CDR2 SMNVEV (reference sequence). V dropped 6 bases and J dropped 4 bases, with 11 bases sitting between them. This chain's CDR3 is CASRSHGADTQYF. The CDR3 DNA follows: TGTGCCAGCAGGTCACATGGGGCAGATACGCAGTATTTT.

The table lists this clonotype with many counts. J is TRBJ2-3 and V is TRBV12-3 or TRBV12-4; no clear D gene. Deletions cut 3 bases from V and 0 bases from J, with 4 bases between. The CDR3 extends over 13 amino acids. For the CDR3, the DNA is TGTGCCAGCAGTTTTTCTAGCACAGATACGCAGTATTTT. This codes for CASSFSSTDTQYF.

At least ten counts were recorded for this clonotype. The chain is built from TRBV3-1 and TRBJ2-7, with TRBD1 identical over 7 bases. Trimming at V came to 3 bases and at J to 6 bases, leaving 5 bases not matched to a gene. CDR3 size: 13 residues. Looked up from germline, CDR1 is LGHDT and CDR2 is YNNKEL (reference sequence). The CDR3 bases are TGTGCCAGCAGCCACCGGACAGGCCCCGAGCAGTACTTC. It encodes CASSHRTGPEQYF.

Note on this clonotype: Just one base apart from a much larger clone, this may be a read error. The chain recombines TRBV6-2 or TRBV6-3 with TRBJ2-2, with a weak D call TRBD1 (5 bases). The CDR3 runs to 13 residues. Germline V gene lookup returns CDR1 MNHEY and CDR2 SVGEGT. The DNA for the CDR3 is TGTACCAGCAGTGACAGTCTCACCGGGGAGCTGTTTTTT. Encoded protein: CTSSDSLTGELFF.

This clonotype was detected many times. This sequence joins TRBV7-8 and TRBJ2-3; a weak D match, TRBD1 (6 bases). The CDR3 is 14 residues long. The germline CDR1 and CDR2 sequences are SGHVS and FQNEAQ. V was trimmed by 5 bases and J by 0 bases, leaving 9 bases between them. In nucleotides, the CDR3 is TGTGCCAGCAGCATAGACAGGAGCACAGATACGCAGTATTTT. This sequence encodes CASSIDRSTDTQYF. Drawing the rest from reference TRBV7-8 and TRBJ2-3, the complete variable domain is GAGVSQSPRYKVAKRGQDVALRCDPISGHVSLFWYQQALGQGPEFLTYFQNEAQLDKSGLPSDRFFAERPEGSVSTLKIQRTQQEDSAVYLCASSIDRSTDTQYFGPGTRLTVL.

The rearrangement uses TRBV10-3 and TRBJ2-7; D is unresolved. The CDR3 loop spans 11 amino acids. Trimming removed 10 bases from V and 6 bases from J, with 13 bases in between. CDR1 and CDR2 (germline): ENHRY, SYGVKD. The CDR3 nucleotides read TGTGCCACCGGACCAGAGGTCGAGCAGTACTTC. Protein product: CATGPEVEQYF.

This clonotype was recorded at least ten times. The V call is TRBV12-3 or TRBV12-4, the J call TRBJ1-2; a weak D match, TRBD1 (5 bases). This CDR3 has 14 amino acids. Deletions cut 3 bases from V and 5 bases from J, with 13 bases between. For the CDR3, the DNA is TGTGCCAGCAGTTTGAAAGGGGCAACTTATGGCTACACCTTC. This sequence encodes CASSLKGATYGYTF.

This clonotype was observed at least ten times. The V call is TRBV20-1, the J call TRBJ1-1; D gene uncertain. V dropped 0 bases and J dropped 0 bases, with 8 bases sitting between them. The CDR3 has 14 residues. Germline-derived CDR1 and CDR2 are DFQATT and SNEGSKA (reference sequence). In nucleotides, the CDR3 is TGCAGTGCTAGAGAGGCCACAGTGAACACTGAAGCTTTCTTT. Residues: CSAREATVNTEAFF.

The gene calls are TRBV20-1 and TRBJ2-3; 9 bases are a match to TRBD2. Germline CDR1 and CDR2: DFQATT and SNEGSKA (reference sequence). Germline trimming cut 8 bases from V and 2 bases from J; bases unmatched to any gene: 14. This CDR3 spans 16 amino acids. CDR3 nucleotides: TGCAGTACAACTTCCCTAGCGGGGCCCCTCACAGATACGCAGTATTTT. It codes for CSTTSLAGPLTDTQYF.

This clonotype was recorded at least ten times. This chain uses TRBV20-1 with TRBJ2-7, with D perhaps matching TRBD2 (6 bases). V lost 2 bases and J 5 bases, leaving 13 bases between the germline ends. Germline V CDR1 and CDR2: DFQATT, SNEGSKA (reference sequence). The CDR3 totals 13 residues. The CDR3 nucleotides are TGCAGTGCTAGACCGACTAGGTTCCACGAGCAGTACTTC. It specifies CSARPTRFHEQYF.

This clonotype was detected many times. CDR3 nucleotides: TGTGCCAGCAGCTTGGAAGGGGGATTGGATCAGCCCCAGCATTTT. Encoded protein: CASSLEGGLDQPQHF. The gene calls are TRBV7-6 and TRBJ1-5; D may be TRBD1 (6 bases). The ends were cut back, 3 bases at V and 5 bases at J, with 14 bases in the middle. CDR3 length equals 15 residues. CDR1 and CDR2 from the germline V gene are SGHVS and FNYEAQ.

V and J are TRBV6-5 and TRBJ2-7; D possibly matches TRBD1 or TRBD2 (5 bases each). Trimming shortened V by 0 bases and J by 5 bases, and 17 bases separated the two germline ends. Germline V CDR1 and CDR2: MNHEY, SVGAGI. The CDR3 is 16 residues long. As DNA, the CDR3 is TGTGCCAGCAGTTACTCGACGGGGCCGCAGGTACACGAGCAGTACTTC. Amino acid sequence: CASSYSTGPQVHEQYF.

At least ten counts were recorded for this clonotype. The chain recombines TRBV12-3 or TRBV12-4 with TRBJ1-4; D call uncertain. The V end was cut by 6 bases, the J end by 0 bases, with 8 bases between. The CDR3 spans 14 residues. CDR3 DNA: TGTGCCAGCAGCTTGATCGCAACTAATGAAAAACTGTTTTTT. Its translation: CASSLIATNEKLFF.

This clonotype appeared once. The chain is built from TRBV30 and TRBJ1-1; D possibly corresponds to TRBD1 (5 bases). Per the germline V gene, CDR1 is GTSNPN and CDR2 is SVGIG (reference sequence). The CDR3 covers 12 residues. V was cut by 6 bases and J by 6 bases, with 14 bases left in between. CDR3 residues: CACGGVVPEAFF. The CDR3 region has the DNA TGTGCCTGTGGAGGGGTTGTCCCTGAAGCTTTCTTT.

As for this clonotype: This may be a read error: a much more frequent sequence differs by one nucleotide. The V gene is TRBV25-1, the J gene TRBJ1-5, with D tentatively TRBD1 (6 bases). CDR3 length: 12 residues. The germline V gene encodes CDR1 MGHDK and CDR2 SYGVNS. The CDR3 region is CASMGAVQSQHF. In DNA form, the CDR3 reads TGTGCCAGCATGGGGGCAGTTCAGTCCCAGCATTTT.

This clonotype was counted many times. V is TRBV5-1 and J is TRBJ2-5; 7 bases match TRBD2. This CDR3 is 13 amino acids long. Germline CDR1 and CDR2: SGHRS and YFSETQ. V lost 4 bases and J lost 10; bases outside the gene matches: 10. CDR3 amino acids: CASSHYAGVDQYF. The CDR3 DNA follows: TGCGCCAGCAGCCATTATGCGGGGGTGGACCAGTACTTC.

This clonotype was counted only a few times. This chain uses TRBV5-1 with TRBJ2-2; D possibly uses TRBD1 or TRBD2 (5 bases each). CDR1 and CDR2 (germline): SGHRS, YFSETQ. V was shortened by 4 bases and J by 2 bases, with 12 bases between the two germline ends. This CDR3 is 15 amino acids long. This chain's CDR3 is CASSAGTPNTGELFF. The CDR3 DNA is TGCGCCAGCAGCGCCGGGACGCCTAACACCGGGGAGCTGTTTTTT.

This clonotype was detected ten times or more. Here the CDR3 DNA reads TGCAGTGCTAGGCAGGGGCGAACTCTGAACACCGGGGAGCTGTTTTTT. This gives the protein CSARQGRTLNTGELFF. The chain uses TRBV20-1 and TRBJ2-2; possible D gene TRBD1, 6 bases. The germline V gene encodes CDR1 DFQATT and CDR2 SNEGSKA (reference sequence). There are 16 residues in the CDR3. V was shortened by 3 bases and J by 1 base, with 15 bases between the two germline ends.

This clonotype was observed a few times. The rearrangement joins TRBV11-3 to TRBJ2-1; D gene uncertain. This CDR3 is 13 amino acids long. The ends were cut back, 2 bases at V and 6 bases at J, with 8 bases in the middle. In germline, CDR1 is SGHNT, CDR2 YENEEA. The CDR3 region has the DNA TGTGCCAGCAGCTTAACGGAGCTCAATGAGCAGTTCTTC. Translated, it gives CASSLTELNEQFF.

This clonotype was found many times. The chain joins TRBV6-1 to TRBJ2-2, with 10 bases aligning to TRBD1. After removal of 3 bases from V and 1 base from J, the junction contained 5 bases not matched to a gene. The CDR3 spans 17 residues. Germline V lookup: CDR1 MNHNS, CDR2 SASEGT. For the CDR3, the DNA is TGTGCCAGCAGTGATATCCGGGACAGGGGGAACACCGGGGAGCTGTTTTTT. Translated, it gives CASSDIRDRGNTGELFF.

This rearrangement joins TRBV7-9 to TRBJ2-3; 8 bases map to TRBD2. The CDR3 totals 15 residues. Germline V CDR1 and CDR2: SEHNR, FQNEAQ (reference sequence). V shed 5 bases, J shed 2 bases, and the junction held 6 bases outside the gene matches. Written as DNA, the CDR3 is TGTGCCAGCAGCCCGATAGCGGGGAACACAGATACGCAGTATTTT. Residues: CASSPIAGNTDTQYF.

This clonotype was seen a handful of times. The V call is TRBV3-1, the J call TRBJ2-2; D not certain. Trimming cost V 0 bases and J 5 bases, with 4 bases left between them. The CDR3 consists of 13 residues. Germline CDR1 reads LGHDT; CDR2 reads YNNKEL (reference sequence). In nucleotides, the CDR3 is TGTGCCAGCAGCCAAGAGAGGACCGGGGAGCTGTTTTTT. Amino acids: CASSQERTGELFF.

Of note for this clonotype: A read error may be the cause here, since a much bigger clone is one base away. The rearrangement uses TRBV2 and TRBJ1-1; D is possibly TRBD1 (6 bases). The CDR3 is 11 residues long. V gave up 8 bases and J gave up 10 bases, with 14 bases separating them. Germline-derived CDR1 and CDR2 are SNHLY and FYNNEI. For the CDR3, the DNA is TGTGCCAGCGGGGGCGACGGCGCAGCTTTCTTT. Its translation: CASGGDGAAFF.

At least ten counts were recorded for this clonotype. This chain connects TRBV3-1 to TRBJ2-3; 12 positions match TRBD2. The CDR3 has 16 amino acids. Germline V gives CDR1 LGHDT, CDR2 YNNKEL (reference sequence). V lost 4 bases, J lost 2 bases, and 4 bases stayed unmatched. The CDR3 DNA is TGTGCCAGCAGCCGCCTAGCGGGAGGGCCCACAGATACGCAGTATTTT. This encodes CASSRLAGGPTDTQYF.

CDR3 in amino acids: CASSLVRGGHKTQYF. The CDR3 bases are TGTGCCAGCAGCTTAGTGCGGGGAGGGCACAAGACCCAGTACTTC. V is TRBV11-2 and J is TRBJ2-5; TRBD2 aligns across 7 bases. In germline, CDR1 is SGHAT, CDR2 FQNNGV. J lost 6 bases, V lost 1 base, and 8 bases had no gene match. The CDR3 spans 15 residues.

The V and J genes are TRBV4-1 and TRBJ1-1; tentatively, D is TRBD1 (5 bases). This CDR3 comprises 14 residues. V was trimmed by 2 bases and J by 0 bases, leaving 7 bases between them. Germline lookup yields CDR1 MGHRA and CDR2 YSYEKL. CDR3 loop: CASSQRGLNTEAFF. In DNA, the CDR3 is TGCGCCAGCAGCCAAAGGGGCCTGAACACTGAAGCTTTCTTT.